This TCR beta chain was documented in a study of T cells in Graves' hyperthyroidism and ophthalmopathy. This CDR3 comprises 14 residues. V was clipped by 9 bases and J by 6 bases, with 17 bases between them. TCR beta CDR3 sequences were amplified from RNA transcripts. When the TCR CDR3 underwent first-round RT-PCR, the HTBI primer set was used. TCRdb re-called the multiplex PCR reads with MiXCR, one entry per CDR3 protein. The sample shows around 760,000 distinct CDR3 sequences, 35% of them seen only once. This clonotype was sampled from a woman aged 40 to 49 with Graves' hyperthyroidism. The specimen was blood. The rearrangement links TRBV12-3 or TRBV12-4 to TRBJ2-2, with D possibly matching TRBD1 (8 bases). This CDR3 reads CASQGQGLSGELFF. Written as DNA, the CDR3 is TGTGCCAGTCAAGGACAGGGACTATCCGGGGAGCTGTTTTTT.